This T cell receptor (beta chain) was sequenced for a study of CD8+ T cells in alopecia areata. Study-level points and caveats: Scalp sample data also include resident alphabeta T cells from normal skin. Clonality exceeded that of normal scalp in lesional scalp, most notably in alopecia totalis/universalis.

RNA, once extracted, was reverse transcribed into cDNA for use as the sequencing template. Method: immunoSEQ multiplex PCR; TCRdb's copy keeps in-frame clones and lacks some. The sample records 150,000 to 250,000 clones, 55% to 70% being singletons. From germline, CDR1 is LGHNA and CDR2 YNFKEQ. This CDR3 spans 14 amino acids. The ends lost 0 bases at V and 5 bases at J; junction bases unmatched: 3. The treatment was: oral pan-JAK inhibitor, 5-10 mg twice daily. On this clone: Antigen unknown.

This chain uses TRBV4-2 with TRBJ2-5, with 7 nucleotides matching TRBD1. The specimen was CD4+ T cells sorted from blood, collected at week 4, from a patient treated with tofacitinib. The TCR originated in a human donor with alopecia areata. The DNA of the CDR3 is TGTGCCAGCAGCCAAGAGACAGGGACGGAGACCCAGTACTTC. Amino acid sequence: CASSQETGTETQYF.